Presented here are 15 T cell receptor beta chains from one specimen sequenced in a study of shared clonotypes between healthy human individuals. Generated by immunoSEQ multiplex PCR, the TCRdb table keeps only in-frame clones and is missing some. The top ten hold approximately 0.52% of the sample, which has approximately 1.1 million clones, 75% to 85% seen once. The sequenced sample consisted of memory CD4+ T cells from PBMCs. The subset is: CD45RA-negative fraction. These receptors were obtained from a man between 18 and 29 years old in good health. Some clones in this sample may be carry-over from other donors' samples.

The CDR3 bases are TGTGCCAGCTCACCAGACAGCGGAGGGAAAGAGACCCAGTACTTC. Translating gives CASSPDSGGKETQYF. The chain couples TRBV18 to TRBJ2-5, with D possibly TRBD2 on 6 matching bases. The CDR3 runs 15 residues. Germline V lookup: CDR1 KGHSH, CDR2 LQKENI. V was trimmed by 2 bases and J by 3 bases, leaving 13 bases between them.

This chain links TRBV25-1 with TRBJ2-7, with D maybe TRBD2 (6 bases). The germline V gene encodes CDR1 MGHDK and CDR2 SYGVNS. The V end lost 2 bases, the J end lost 3 bases, and 14 bases lay between the germline ends. This CDR3 has 15 amino acids. In DNA, the CDR3 is TGTGCCAGCAGTGAAACGGGGGATTTTCGCTACGAGCAGTACTTC. Protein product: CASSETGDFRYEQYF.

Points on this clone: A much larger clone differs from this one at a single base, so this may be a read error. This rearrangement joins TRBV10-3 to TRBJ1-1; D is unresolved. This CDR3 is built from 11 residues. CDR1 is ENHRY, CDR2 SYGVKD, per germline. Written as DNA, the CDR3 is TGTGCTTGCGGGCCGGGAGCTGAAGCTTTCTTT. Residues: CACGPGAEAFF.

The chain combines TRBV5-6 with TRBJ2-3; D uncertain. Germline values: CDR1 SGHDT, CDR2 YYEEEE. The CDR3 is made up of 12 amino acids. Trimming stripped 0 bases from V and 4 bases from J, with 3 bases between. The CDR3 region has the DNA TGTGCCAGCAGCTTGGTAGCAGATACGCAGTATTTT. This encodes CASSLVADTQYF.

This clone was seen just once. This CDR3 is CASSLAGGLGYGYTF. The CDR3 DNA reads TGTGCCAGCAGCTTGGCGGGGGGCCTGGGCTATGGCTACACCTTC. The chain carries TRBV5-6 and TRBJ1-2; maybe TRBD1 (6 bases). V shed 0 bases and J shed 4 bases, with 13 bases lying between them. The CDR3 is 15 amino acids. Germline CDR1 is SGHDT and CDR2 is YYEEEE.

V usage is TRBV29-1 and J usage is TRBJ2-5; 11 nucleotides match TRBD2. After removal of 7 bases from V and 4 bases from J, the junction contained 11 bases not matched to a gene. This CDR3 comprises 15 residues. Per the germline V gene, CDR1 is SQVTM and CDR2 is ANQGSEA. For the CDR3, the DNA is TGCAGCGGCCGATACGGGACTAGCGGAGGAGAGACCCAGTACTTC. As protein: CSGRYGTSGGETQYF.

This clone is a singleton in its sample. This sequence joins TRBV25-1 and TRBJ2-1; the D gene is possibly TRBD1 (5 bases). Germline V gene sequence: CDR1 MGHDK, CDR2 SYGVNS. CDR3 length: 15 residues. Trimming took off 2 bases at V and 3 bases at J, with 11 bases between the two ends. CDR3 loop: CASSEPGYDYNEQFF. The CDR3 region has the DNA TGTGCCAGCAGTGAACCAGGGTATGACTACAATGAGCAGTTCTTC.

The V call is TRBV6-5, the J call TRBJ2-3, with a weak D call TRBD1 (6 bases). Germline values: CDR1 MNHEY, CDR2 SVGAGI. V was trimmed by 8 bases and J by 7 bases, leaving 19 bases between them. The CDR3 extends over 14 amino acids. CDR3 coding DNA: TGTGCCAGCTTTGGTGCAGGGGTTTTGCATACGCAGTATTTT. It specifies CASFGAGVLHTQYF.

This clone was seen more than once but under ten times. The chain has TRBV30 and TRBJ2-3; 8 bases are a match to TRBD1. The CDR3 is 13 amino acids. With 0 bases clipped from V and 13 bases from J, the junction kept 9 bases outside the gene matches. CDR1 is GTSNPN and CDR2 is SVGIG in the germline V gene (reference sequence). This CDR3 is CAWSVLGQGKKYF. The CDR3 region has the DNA TGTGCCTGGAGTGTACTAGGACAGGGCAAGAAGTATTTT.

This clone came up a few times. The chain employs TRBV2 and TRBJ2-2; 8 bases line up with TRBD2. The CDR3 covers 14 residues. The germline CDR1 and CDR2 sequences are SNHLY and FYNNEI. Germline trimming cut 8 bases from V and 5 bases from J; bases unmatched to any gene: 7. The CDR3 DNA reads TGTGCCAGCGACAGCGGGAGAAGAACCGGGGAGCTGTTTTTT. Protein sequence: CASDSGRRTGELFF.

By frequency in the sample, this clone is medium-sized. This chain connects TRBV2 to TRBJ1-5, with D perhaps TRBD1 (6 bases). CDR3 length: 15 residues. Germline V gene lookup returns CDR1 SNHLY and CDR2 FYNNEI. V dropped 6 bases and J dropped 1 base, with 13 bases sitting between them. CDR3 residues: CASRRTGYSNQPQHF. CDR3 sequence (DNA): TGTGCCAGCAGGAGAACAGGGTACAGCAATCAGCCCCAGCATTTT.

The chain recombines TRBV18 with TRBJ2-3; a weak D match, TRBD2 (6 bases). The V and J ends lost 2 bases and 4 bases respectively, with 16 bases between them. CDR3 length: 16 residues. Germline V CDR1 and CDR2: KGHSH, LQKENI. CDR3 sequence reads: CASSPVRASEADTQYF. The CDR3 nucleotides read TGTGCCAGCTCACCAGTTAGAGCTAGCGAAGCAGATACGCAGTATTTT. Combining the CDR3 with reference TRBV18 and TRBJ2-3 gives the whole variable domain NAGVMQNPRHLVRRRGQEARLRCSPMKGHSHVYWYRQLPEEGLKFMVYLQKENIIDESGMPKERFSAEFPKEGPSILRIQQVVRGDSAAYFCASSPVRASEADTQYFGPGTRLTVL.

This chain uses TRBV4-1 with TRBJ2-7; no definite D call. V dropped 4 bases and J dropped 2 bases, with 12 bases sitting between them. Germline V CDR1 and CDR2: MGHRA, YSYEKL. CDR3 size: 14 residues. CDR3 nucleotides: TGCGCCAGCAGCCTCACCGACCCAGCCTACGAGCAGTACTTC. This translates into CASSLTDPAYEQYF.

The chain is built from TRBV6-5 and TRBJ2-2; perhaps TRBD2 as D (6 bases). V lost 6 bases and J lost 6, with 11 bases in between. The CDR3 contains 13 residues. Per germline, CDR1 MNHEY and CDR2 SVGAGI. DNA of the CDR3: TGTGCCAGCAGGACCCCGGGGGCCGGGGAGCTGTTTTTT. Its translation is CASRTPGAGELFF.

The chain has TRBV2 and TRBJ2-7, with D perhaps TRBD2 (6 bases). Germline V lookup: CDR1 SNHLY, CDR2 FYNNEI. This CDR3 contains 11 residues. Between the trimmed V and J ends, which lost 2 bases and 9 bases, there was a span of 8 bases. Here the CDR3 reads CASSESGGQYF. The CDR3 coding sequence is TGTGCCAGCAGTGAATCCGGGGGGCAGTACTTC.